This TCR beta chain was identified in a study of monozygotic twins with inflammatory bowel disease. Looked up from germline, CDR1 is SQVTM and CDR2 is ANQGSEA. The CDR3 has 13 amino acids. TCRdb reanalyzed the 5' RACE reads and collapses them to one entry per CDR3 protein, without DNA. The clone table shows approximately 300,000 distinct CDR3 sequences, with the ten largest holding over 5.5%. Sequencing was done on a sample of blood. The rearrangement links TRBV29-1 to TRBJ1-1; TCRdb calls TRBD1, which cannot be checked without DNA. The clonotype originates from a human donor with ulcerative colitis or Crohn's disease, or a healthy co-twin of an affected twin (not recorded which). The CDR3 spells CSVGGGLDTEAFF.